This T cell receptor (beta chain) is from a study of shared clonotypes between healthy human individuals. Study context: Donor composition was two women and a few men, aged 18 to 49. General study findings and limits: In a handful of donors, around 5% of naive CD4 clonotypes appeared in common. Richness estimates generally favored naive over memory subsets.

Trimming left V 4 bases short and J 2 bases short, with 7 bases between. The V gene's germline CDR1 is SGHRS and CDR2 YFSETQ. This CDR3 is built from 13 residues. Produced via immunoSEQ multiplex PCR; TCRdb's table is partial and in-frame only. Altogether about 640,000 clones are present, approximately 75% being singletons, with the ten largest covering approximately 1.8%. Turning to this clone: Its antigen is still unknown.

V gene TRBV5-1 combines with J gene TRBJ2-1; no definite D call. The specimen sequenced was memory CD4+ T cells sorted from blood. The sample's subset: CD45RA-negative fraction. This sequence was found in a young woman in good health. CDR3 in DNA: TGCGCCAGCAGCCCCCTAACCTACAATGAGCAGTTCTTC. Amino acids: CASSPLTYNEQFF.